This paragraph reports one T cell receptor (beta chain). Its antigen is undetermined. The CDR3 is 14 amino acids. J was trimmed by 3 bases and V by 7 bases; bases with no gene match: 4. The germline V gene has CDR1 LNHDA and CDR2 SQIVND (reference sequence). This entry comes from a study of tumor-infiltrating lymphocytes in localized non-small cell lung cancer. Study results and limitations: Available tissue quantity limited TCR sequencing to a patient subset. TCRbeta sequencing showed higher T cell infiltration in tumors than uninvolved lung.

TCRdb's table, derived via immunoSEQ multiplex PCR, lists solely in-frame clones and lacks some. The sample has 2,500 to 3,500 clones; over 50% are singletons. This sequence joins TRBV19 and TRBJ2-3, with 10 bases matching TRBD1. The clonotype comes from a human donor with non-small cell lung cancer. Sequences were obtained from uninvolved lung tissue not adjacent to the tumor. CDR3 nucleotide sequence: TGTGCCAGTAAACTGGGACAGGGGACAGATACGCAGTATTTT. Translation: CASKLGQGTDTQYF.